The 25 T cell receptor beta chains given below trace back to one sample, sequenced in a study of CD8 T cells in Susac syndrome. Random hexamers were used to reverse transcribe an amount of roughly 0.5 to 1 ug RNA. TCRdb independently ran MiXCR on the immunoSEQ multiplex PCR reads; one entry per CDR3 protein. The sample shows approximately 57,000 distinct CDR3 sequences, 95% of them seen only once. The sample was CD8+ T cells from PBMCs. Receptor source: a human donor with Susac syndrome.

V and J are TRBV29-1 and TRBJ1-1; D is unresolved. The CDR3 is 11 amino acids. The V gene lost 3 bases and the J gene lost 10 bases, with 12 bases spanning the gap. Germline V lookup: CDR1 SQVTM, CDR2 ANQGSEA. The CDR3 sequence is CSVEDGGAAFF. In nucleotides, the CDR3 is TGCAGCGTTGAGGACGGAGGCGCAGCTTTCTTT. The whole variable domain, filled in from reference TRBV29-1 and TRBJ1-1, reads SAVISQKPSRDICQRGTSLTIQCQVDSQVTMMFWYRQQPGQSLTLIATANQGSEATYESGFVIDKFPISRPNLTFSTLTVSNMSPEDSSIYLCSVEDGGAAFFGQGTRLTVV.

The V call is TRBV7-9, the J call TRBJ2-3, with unresolved D. Trimming stripped 8 bases from V and 1 base from J, with 10 bases between. Germline V lookup: CDR1 SEHNR, CDR2 FQNEAQ (reference sequence). The CDR3 extends over 13 amino acids. The CDR3 region is CASAILRTDTQYF. For the CDR3, the DNA is TGTGCCAGCGCGATTCTGCGCACAGATACGCAGTATTTT.

The chain links TRBV20-1 to TRBJ1-2; D might be TRBD1 (6 bases). Germline V gene sequence: CDR1 DFQATT, CDR2 SNEGSKA (reference sequence). The CDR3 covers 14 residues. V was pared by 0 bases and J by 6 bases, with 14 bases between. CDR3 bases: TGCAGTGCTAGAGATTTTAAGGGGGTTGATGGCTACACCTTC. Translated, it gives CSARDFKGVDGYTF.

This clonotype was picked up one time. The chain employs TRBV5-4 and TRBJ2-5; D gene unclear. Trimming shortened V by 0 bases and J by 5 bases, and 11 bases separated the two germline ends. Germline V lookup: CDR1 SGHNT, CDR2 YYREEE (reference sequence). The CDR3 has 14 residues. This CDR3 reads CASSLESLGETQYF. The CDR3 DNA sequence: TGTGCCAGCAGCTTGGAAAGCCTAGGGGAGACCCAGTACTTC.

The gene calls are TRBV5-4 and TRBJ2-1; D not certain. This CDR3 is 13 amino acids long. Between the trimmed V and J ends, which lost 0 bases and 10 bases, there was a span of 11 bases. From germline, CDR1 is SGHNT and CDR2 YYREEE (reference sequence). The CDR3: CASSLDALREQFF. For the CDR3, the DNA is TGTGCCAGCAGCTTGGATGCCCTGAGGGAGCAGTTCTTC.

The rearrangement joins TRBV29-1 to TRBJ1-2; 10 bases agree with TRBD1. The germline gives CDR1 SQVTM, CDR2 ANQGSEA. This CDR3 contains 13 residues. J lost 7 bases, V lost 7 bases, and 9 bases had no gene match. CDR3: CSAPQDRGVGYTF. In nucleotides, the CDR3 is TGCAGCGCCCCGCAGGACAGGGGGGTTGGCTACACCTTC.

The chain employs TRBV4-3 and TRBJ1-2; no reliable D call. V lost 3 bases, J lost 0 bases, and 14 bases lay in between. Germline loops: CDR1 LGHNA, CDR2 YSLEER. This CDR3 comprises 16 residues. The CDR3: CASSQDSSETNYGYTF. CDR3 bases: TGCGCCAGCAGCCAGGATTCCAGCGAAACTAACTATGGCTACACCTTC.

J is TRBJ2-5 and V is TRBV11-2, with 7 bases that match TRBD1. V was clipped by 3 bases and J by 5 bases; unmatched bases: 12. The germline V gene encodes CDR1 SGHAT and CDR2 FQNNGV. This CDR3 spans 16 amino acids. Written as DNA, the CDR3 is TGTGCCAGCAGCTTTGGCGGACAGGCCCCTAAGGAGACCCAGTACTTC. This sequence encodes CASSFGGQAPKETQYF.

This rearrangement joins TRBV29-1 to TRBJ1-5, with D hard to call. There are 12 residues in the CDR3. The germline V gene has CDR1 SQVTM and CDR2 ANQGSEA. Trimming took off 7 bases at V and 7 bases at J, with 14 bases between the two ends. The CDR3 sequence: CSARSGNQPQHF. In nucleotides, the CDR3 is TGCAGCGCCAGATCGGGGAACCAGCCCCAGCATTTT.

This clonotype was observed a single time. The chain recombines TRBV25-1 with TRBJ1-5, with 8 positions matching TRBD1. Germline loops: CDR1 MGHDK, CDR2 SYGVNS. The CDR3 spans 14 residues. Trimming took 1 base from V and 5 from J; bases not matched to a gene: 1. CDR3 loop: CASSESGGYQPQHF. CDR3 coding DNA: TGTGCCAGCAGTGAATCAGGGGGCTATCAGCCCCAGCATTTT.

This sequence joins TRBV4-1 and TRBJ1-1, with 8 bases fitting TRBD1. The junction had 11 bases not matched to a gene; V was cut back by 1 base and J by 10 bases. This CDR3 is 15 amino acids long. Germline CDR1 and CDR2: MGHRA and YSYEKL. The CDR3 DNA sequence: TGCGCCAGCAGCCAAGCGATCGGACAGGGTAAAGGAGCTTTCTTT. Residues: CASSQAIGQGKGAFF.

The chain employs TRBV7-2 and TRBJ1-5, with D possibly matching TRBD1 (6 bases). The CDR3 sequence is 14 residues long. Germline V gene lookup returns CDR1 SGHTA and CDR2 FQGNSA. V was clipped by 7 bases and J by 5 bases, with 15 bases between them. The CDR3 sequence is CASNPAGAHQPQHF. As DNA, the CDR3 is TGTGCCAGCAATCCGGCAGGGGCCCATCAGCCCCAGCATTTT.

The chain recombines TRBV7-3 with TRBJ2-1, with a tentative D call TRBD2 (6 bases). CDR1 and CDR2 from the germline V gene are SGHTA and FQGTGA. The V end was cut by 4 bases, the J end by 5 bases, with 18 bases between. This CDR3 spans 16 amino acids. The CDR3 DNA sequence: TGTGCCAGCAGCTCACCCCTGGGACTGGTAAACAATGAGCAGTTCTTC. It is translated as CASSSPLGLVNNEQFF.

This chain uses TRBV9 with TRBJ2-1, with 8 bases aligning to TRBD2. This CDR3 is 18 amino acids long. Germline loops: CDR1 SGDLS, CDR2 YYNGEE. Trimming cost V 1 base and J 0 bases; bases outside gene matches: 9. CDR3 protein: CASSVRVAGTISYNEQFF. In DNA, the CDR3 is TGTGCCAGCAGCGTACGAGTAGCGGGGACCATCTCCTACAATGAGCAGTTCTTC.

The J gene is TRBJ1-1, the V gene TRBV27; D remains ambiguous. V lost 7 bases and J lost 11, with 14 bases in between. The CDR3 length is 11 residues. Germline values: CDR1 MNHEY, CDR2 SMNVEV (reference sequence). The CDR3 loop reads CASTAGGRAFF. The CDR3 coding sequence is TGTGCCAGCACCGCCGGCGGGAGGGCTTTCTTT.

This chain uses TRBV29-1 with TRBJ1-1; perhaps TRBD1 as D (6 bases). The germline gives CDR1 SQVTM, CDR2 ANQGSEA. CDR3 size: 12 residues. V lost 7 bases and J 6 bases, leaving 15 bases between the germline ends. CDR3 region: CSADSGTPEAFF. DNA of the CDR3: TGCAGCGCAGACTCCGGGACACCTGAAGCTTTCTTT. The whole variable domain, remainder taken from reference TRBV29-1 and TRBJ1-1, is SAVISQKPSRDICQRGTSLTIQCQVDSQVTMMFWYRQQPGQSLTLIATANQGSEATYESGFVIDKFPISRPNLTFSTLTVSNMSPEDSSIYLCSADSGTPEAFFGQGTRLTVV.

The CDR3 spells CASSTFNYGYTF. The DNA for the CDR3 is TGTGCCAGCTCCACCTTCAACTATGGCTACACCTTC. V gene TRBV7-9 combines with J gene TRBJ1-2; D is uncertain. Germline-derived CDR1 and CDR2 are SEHNR and FQNEAQ (reference sequence). The CDR3 length is 12 residues. Trimming left V 8 bases short and J 2 bases short, with 9 bases between. Full variable domain (outside the CDR3, taken from reference TRBV7-9 and TRBJ1-2): DTGVSQNPRHKITKRGQNVTFRCDPISEHNRLYWYRQTLGQGPEFLTYFQNEAQLEKSRLLSDRFSAERPKGSFSTLEIQRTEQGDSAMYLCASSTFNYGYTFGSGTRLTVV.

The V and J genes are TRBV5-1 and TRBJ1-6; 8 bases are shared with TRBD1. Germline loops: CDR1 SGHRS, CDR2 YFSETQ. The CDR3 contains 14 residues. V lost 6 bases to trimming and J lost 8 bases; unmatched junction nucleotides: 7. CDR3 DNA: TGCGCCAGCAACTCAGGACAGGGTCATTCACCCCTCCACTTT. It encodes CASNSGQGHSPLHF.

The rearrangement joins TRBV11-2 to TRBJ2-7, with TRBD1 matching 7 bases. The CDR3 consists of 13 residues. Germline V gene data show CDR1 as SGHAT and CDR2 as FQNNGV. The V gene end was trimmed by 8 bases and the J gene end by 0 bases; junction bases not matched to a gene: 4. The CDR3 region has the DNA TGTGCCAGCGGGACAGATAGCTCCTACGAGCAGTACTTC. Translating gives CASGTDSSYEQYF.

The chain couples TRBV6-2 or TRBV6-3 to TRBJ2-1, with D unresolved. CDR1 is MNHEY, CDR2 SVGEGT, per germline. Trimming cost V 0 bases and J 8 bases, with 17 bases left between them. This CDR3 has 16 amino acids. CDR3: CASSYSTLSAGDEQFF. The CDR3 DNA follows: TGTGCCAGCAGTTACTCGACGCTAAGCGCAGGCGATGAGCAGTTCTTC.

V usage is TRBV30 and J usage is TRBJ2-4, with 8 bases fitting TRBD2. V lost 7 bases and J lost 0; bases outside the gene matches: 8. Germline CDR1 and CDR2: GTSNPN and SVGIG (reference sequence). The CDR3 spans 15 residues. The CDR3 nucleotides read TGTGCCTCGGGGGGGGGAATATTAGCCAAAAACATTCAGTACTTC. It is translated as CASGGGILAKNIQYF. Using reference TRBV30 and TRBJ2-4 for the parts outside the CDR3, the full variable domain is SQTIHQWPATLVQPVGSPLSLECTVEGTSNPNLYWYRQAAGRGLQLLFYSVGIGQISSEVPQNLSASRPQDRQFILSSKKLLLSDSGFYLCASGGGILAKNIQYFGAGTRLSVL.

V gene TRBV5-1 combines with J gene TRBJ2-5; D is ambiguous. CDR1 is SGHRS, CDR2 YFSETQ, per germline. The CDR3 contains 16 residues. The germline V and J ends were trimmed by 3 bases and 1 base, with 16 bases remaining between them. The CDR3 bases are TGCGCCAGCAGCTCGCTAGAGGTCCGGCCCCAAGAGACCCAGTACTTC. Protein product: CASSSLEVRPQETQYF.

This rearrangement joins TRBV2 to TRBJ2-5; D remains unclear. Germline V lookup: CDR1 SNHLY, CDR2 FYNNEI. The CDR3 sequence is 13 residues long. Trimming stripped 7 bases from V and 0 bases from J, with 9 bases between. This CDR3 reads CASIWAHQETQYF. DNA of the CDR3: TGTGCCAGCATCTGGGCCCACCAAGAGACCCAGTACTTC.

The chain carries TRBV7-9 and TRBJ2-6; D uncertain. The CDR3 is made up of 16 amino acids. The germline V and J ends were trimmed by 3 bases and 6 bases, with 15 bases remaining between them. The V gene's germline CDR1 is SEHNR and CDR2 FQNEAQ (reference sequence). CDR3 protein: CASSFLMGLEANVLTF. The CDR3 nucleotides read TGTGCCAGCAGCTTCTTGATGGGGTTGGAGGCCAACGTCCTGACTTTC.

V usage is TRBV4-1 and J usage is TRBJ1-5; possibly TRBD1 for D (6 bases). The length of the CDR3 is 16 residues. CDR1 is MGHRA, CDR2 YSYEKL, per germline. The V end lost 1 base, the J end lost 5 bases, and 15 bases lay between the germline ends. The CDR3 bases are TGCGCCAGCAGCCAAGTACAAGGACAGACAGATCAGCCCCAGCATTTT. It translates to CASSQVQGQTDQPQHF.